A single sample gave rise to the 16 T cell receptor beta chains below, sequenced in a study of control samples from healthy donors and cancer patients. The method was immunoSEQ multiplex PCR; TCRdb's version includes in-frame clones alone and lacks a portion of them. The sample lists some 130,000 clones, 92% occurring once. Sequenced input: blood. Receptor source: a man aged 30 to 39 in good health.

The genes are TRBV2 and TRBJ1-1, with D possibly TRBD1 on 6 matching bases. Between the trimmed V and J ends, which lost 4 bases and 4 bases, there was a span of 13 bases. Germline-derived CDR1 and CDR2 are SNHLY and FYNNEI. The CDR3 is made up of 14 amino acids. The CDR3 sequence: CASSVSGGITEAFF. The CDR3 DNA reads TGTGCCAGCAGTGTGTCCGGGGGCATCACTGAAGCTTTCTTT.

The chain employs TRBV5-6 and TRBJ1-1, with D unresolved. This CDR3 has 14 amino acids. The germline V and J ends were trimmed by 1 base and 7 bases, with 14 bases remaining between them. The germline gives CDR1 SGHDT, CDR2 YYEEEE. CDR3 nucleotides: TGTGCCAGCAGCTTGTTTTTTTCGGCAGATGAAGCTTTCTTT. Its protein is CASSLFFSADEAFF.

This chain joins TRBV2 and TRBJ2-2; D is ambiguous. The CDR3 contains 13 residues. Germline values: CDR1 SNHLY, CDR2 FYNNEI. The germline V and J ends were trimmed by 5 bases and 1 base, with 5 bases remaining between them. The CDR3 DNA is TGTGCCAGCAGTTCCAGGAACACCGGGGAGCTGTTTTTT. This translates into CASSSRNTGELFF.

DNA of the CDR3: TGCGCCAGCAGCTTATGGGGCGGGACCACAAATTCCTATAATTCACCCCTCCACTTT. Its translation: CASSLWGGTTNSYNSPLHF. The rearrangement joins TRBV5-1 to TRBJ1-6, with D perhaps matching TRBD1 (5 bases). V was clipped by 2 bases and J by 1 base, with 19 bases between them. Germline V gives CDR1 SGHRS, CDR2 YFSETQ. The length of the CDR3 is 19 residues. Filled out from reference TRBV5-1 and TRBJ1-6, the complete variable domain reads KAGVTQTPRYLIKTRGQQVTLSCSPISGHRSVSWYQQTPGQGLQFLFEYFSETQRNKGNFPGRFSGRQFSNSRSEMNVSTLELGDSALYLCASSLWGGTTNSYNSPLHFGNGTRLTVT.

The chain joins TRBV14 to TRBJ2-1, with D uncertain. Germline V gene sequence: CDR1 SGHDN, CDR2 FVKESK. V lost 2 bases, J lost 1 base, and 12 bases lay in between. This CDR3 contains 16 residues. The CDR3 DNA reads TGTGCCAGCAGCCAATGGGTTCTAAATTCCTACAATGAGCAGTTCTTC. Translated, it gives CASSQWVLNSYNEQFF.

The CDR3 DNA reads TGCAGCGTTATAGGGGGGAGGGGGGCCTACGAGCAGTACTTC. It is translated as CSVIGGRGAYEQYF. This chain connects TRBV29-1 to TRBJ2-7; tentative D call: TRBD2 (7 bases). This CDR3 has 14 amino acids. Per the germline V gene, CDR1 is SQVTM and CDR2 is ANQGSEA. The V end was cut by 5 bases, the J end by 2 bases, with 16 bases between.

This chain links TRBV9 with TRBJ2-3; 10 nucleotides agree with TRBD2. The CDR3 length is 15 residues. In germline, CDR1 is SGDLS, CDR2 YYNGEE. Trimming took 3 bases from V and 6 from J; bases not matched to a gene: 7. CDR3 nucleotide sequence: TGTGCCAGCAGCGACAGCGGGAGGGCCGCGGATACGCAGTATTTT. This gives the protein CASSDSGRAADTQYF.

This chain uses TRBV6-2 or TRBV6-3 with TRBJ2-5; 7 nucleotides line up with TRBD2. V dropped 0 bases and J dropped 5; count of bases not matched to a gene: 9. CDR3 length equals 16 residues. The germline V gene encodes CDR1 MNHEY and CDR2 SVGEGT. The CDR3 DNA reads TGTGCCAGCAGTTACTCATTTCGCGGGAGTTATGAGACCCAGTACTTC. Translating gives CASSYSFRGSYETQYF.

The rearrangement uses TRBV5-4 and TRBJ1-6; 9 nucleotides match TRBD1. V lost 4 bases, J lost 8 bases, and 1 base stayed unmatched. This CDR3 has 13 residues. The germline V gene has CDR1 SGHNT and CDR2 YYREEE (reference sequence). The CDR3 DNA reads TGTGCCAGCAGCCGGGACAGGGATTCACCCCTCCACTTT. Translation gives CASSRDRDSPLHF.

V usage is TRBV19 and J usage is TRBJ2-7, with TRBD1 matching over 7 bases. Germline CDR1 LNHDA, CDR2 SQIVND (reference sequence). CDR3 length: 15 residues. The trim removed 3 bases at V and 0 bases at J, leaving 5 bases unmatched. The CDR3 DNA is TGTGCCAGTAGTATCGGACAGGCGAGCTCCTACGAGCAGTACTTC. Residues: CASSIGQASSYEQYF.

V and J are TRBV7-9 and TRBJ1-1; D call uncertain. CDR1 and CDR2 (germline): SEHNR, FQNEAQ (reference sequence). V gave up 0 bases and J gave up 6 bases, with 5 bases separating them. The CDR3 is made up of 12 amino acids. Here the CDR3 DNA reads TGTGCCAGCAGCTTAGCAGGGCCTGAAGCTTTCTTT. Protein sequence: CASSLAGPEAFF.

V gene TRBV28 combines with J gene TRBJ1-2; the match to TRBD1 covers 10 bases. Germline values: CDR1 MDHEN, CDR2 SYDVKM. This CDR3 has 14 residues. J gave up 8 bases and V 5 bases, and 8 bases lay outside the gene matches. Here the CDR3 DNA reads TGTGCCAGCAGTCGGGGGGGGACAGGGGTAGGCTACACCTTC. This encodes CASSRGGTGVGYTF.

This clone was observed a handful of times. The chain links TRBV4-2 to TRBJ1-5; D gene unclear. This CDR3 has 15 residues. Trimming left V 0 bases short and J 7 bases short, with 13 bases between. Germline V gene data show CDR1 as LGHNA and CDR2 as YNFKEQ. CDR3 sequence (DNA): TGTGCCAGCAGCCAAGATTACGCCAGTCCCCAGCCCCAGCATTTT. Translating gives CASSQDYASPQPQHF.

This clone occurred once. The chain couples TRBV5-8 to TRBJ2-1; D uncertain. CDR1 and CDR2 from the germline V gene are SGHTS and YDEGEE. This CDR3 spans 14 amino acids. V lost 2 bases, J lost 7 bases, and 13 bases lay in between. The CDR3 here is CASSLRDFYNEQFF. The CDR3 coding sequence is TGTGCCAGCAGCTTAAGAGATTTCTATAATGAGCAGTTCTTC.

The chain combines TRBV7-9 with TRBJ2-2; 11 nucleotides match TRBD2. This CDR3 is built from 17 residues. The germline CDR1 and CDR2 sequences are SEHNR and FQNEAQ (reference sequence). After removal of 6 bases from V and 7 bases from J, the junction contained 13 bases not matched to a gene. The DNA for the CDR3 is TGTGCCAGCAGGGGGGAACTAGCGGGAGATCTCGGCGGGGAGCTGTTTTTT. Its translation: CASRGELAGDLGGELFF.

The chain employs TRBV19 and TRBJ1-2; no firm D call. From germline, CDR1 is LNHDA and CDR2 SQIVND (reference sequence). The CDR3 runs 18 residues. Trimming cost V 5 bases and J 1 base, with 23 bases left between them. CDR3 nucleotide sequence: TGTGCCAGTAGTCCTATTAGGGCCCGGCAGGTTGGTAACTATGGCTACACCTTC. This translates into CASSPIRARQVGNYGYTF.